The next 10 T cell receptor beta chains were all read from a single sample in a study of cytomegalovirus exposure and HLA in healthy donors. Primers included in the PCR were 60 Vbeta and 13 Jbeta primers. TCRdb's table, derived via immunoSEQ multiplex PCR, lists solely in-frame clones and lacks some. The sample has some 81,000 clones; 72% are singletons. Material for sequencing was PBMCs. These receptors were collected from a middle-aged woman in good health and CMV-seropositive.

V gene TRBV29-1 combines with J gene TRBJ1-2; 11 bases are a match to TRBD1. CDR1 SQVTM and CDR2 ANQGSEA come from the germline V gene. V lost 7 bases, J lost 4 bases, and 2 bases stayed unmatched. The CDR3 sequence is 12 residues long. CDR3 nucleotide sequence: TGCAGCGCCGGGACAGGGGGCTATGGCTACACCTTC. Its translation: CSAGTGGYGYTF.

The V gene is TRBV30, the J gene TRBJ2-7; D perhaps matches TRBD1 (7 bases). The CDR3 has 13 residues. Trimming took off 4 bases at V and 0 bases at J, with 10 bases between the two ends. Germline values: CDR1 GTSNPN, CDR2 SVGIG (reference sequence). The CDR3 loop reads CAWTGGYSYEQYF. The CDR3 DNA sequence: TGTGCCTGGACAGGGGGGTACTCCTACGAGCAGTACTTC.

V and J are TRBV6-5 and TRBJ1-5; 7 positions match TRBD1. J gave up 0 bases and V 10 bases, and 3 bases lay outside the gene matches. Germline V gives CDR1 MNHEY, CDR2 SVGAGI. The length of the CDR3 is 13 residues. CDR3 DNA sequence: TGTGCCACCCCAGGGGGTAGCAATCAGCCCCAGCATTTT. Protein: CATPGGSNQPQHF.

This clone has more than one count but fewer than ten. This chain joins TRBV28 and TRBJ2-5; D is possibly TRBD2 (6 bases). Germline CDR1 is MDHEN and CDR2 is SYDVKM. V was clipped by 4 bases and J by 0 bases, with 12 bases between them. There are 15 residues in the CDR3. DNA of the CDR3: TGTGCCAGCAGTTCGACTAGGGAATACCAAGAGACCCAGTACTTC. Translation: CASSSTREYQETQYF.

The rearrangement joins TRBV4-2 to TRBJ1-4; D remains ambiguous. The CDR3 is 15 amino acids. Germline V lookup: CDR1 LGHNA, CDR2 YNFKEQ. Between the trimmed V and J ends, which lost 4 bases and 3 bases, there was a span of 12 bases. CDR3 amino acids: CASSRGSLPNEKLFF. The CDR3 DNA follows: TGTGCCAGCAGCCGAGGCAGTTTACCTAATGAAAAACTGTTTTTT.

The chain carries TRBV9 and TRBJ1-2, with TRBD1 matching 10 bases. The CDR3 extends over 16 amino acids. Germline V gives CDR1 SGDLS, CDR2 YYNGEE. Trimming at V came to 0 bases and at J to 8 bases, leaving 10 bases not matched to a gene. CDR3 bases: TGTGCCAGCAGCGTAGAAGTGACAGGGGGCGCTTACGGCTACACCTTC. Amino acid sequence: CASSVEVTGGAYGYTF.

The chain joins TRBV30 to TRBJ1-2; D call uncertain. CDR3 length: 15 amino acids. CDR1 and CDR2 (germline): GTSNPN, SVGIG (reference sequence). V lost 3 bases to trimming and J lost 0 bases, with 14 bases between them. This CDR3 is CAWRDGRESNYGYTF. The CDR3 bases are TGTGCCTGGAGAGATGGTAGAGAATCTAACTATGGCTACACCTTC.

The chain is built from TRBV5-1 and TRBJ2-7; weak D call: TRBD1 (6 bases). Deletions cut 0 bases from V and 0 bases from J, with 10 bases between. The CDR3 totals 15 residues. Germline V gene data show CDR1 as SGHRS and CDR2 as YFSETQ. The CDR3 nucleotides are TGCGCCAGCAGCTTGGGAGGGGGTATCTCCTACGAGCAGTACTTC. This translates into CASSLGGGISYEQYF.

The genes are TRBV19 and TRBJ1-5, with 7 nucleotides matching TRBD1. V shed 3 bases, J shed 4 bases, and the junction held 24 bases outside the gene matches. Per germline, CDR1 LNHDA and CDR2 SQIVND (reference sequence). The CDR3 runs to 21 residues. The CDR3 DNA reads TGTGCCAGTAGTATTGGGGCGAGCGAAATGACAGGGATTCTAATAAATCAGCCCCAGCATTTT. It is translated as CASSIGASEMTGILINQPQHF.

The chain has TRBV11-2 and TRBJ2-5, with D maybe TRBD2 (5 bases). The V gene lost 5 bases and the J gene lost 3 bases, with 10 bases spanning the gap. Looked up from germline, CDR1 is SGHAT and CDR2 is FQNNGV. The CDR3 has 13 residues. The DNA of the CDR3 is TGTGCCAGCAGCCTAGCAGCGAAAGAGACCCAGTACTTC. As protein: CASSLAAKETQYF.